This T cell receptor beta chain was captured in a study of OX40 agonist ivuxolimab in advanced cancers. Study results and limitations: Researchers report that CD8+ T cells had, on average, more expanded clones than CD4+.

Individuals having autoimmune disease history or systemic immunosuppression were not enrolled. A note on this clone: Its specificity is not known.

Repertoires were generated with immunoSEQ multiplex PCR, while TCRdb's copy carries only in-frame clones and drops some. The data contain 40,000 to 50,000 clones, approximately 90% of them singletons. From germline, CDR1 is SGHVS and CDR2 FNYEAQ. CDR3 length equals 15 residues. V was clipped by 1 base and J by 4 bases; unmatched bases: 5. The chain combines TRBV7-6 with TRBJ1-1, with 8 bases that match TRBD1. This receptor was identified in an adult with an advanced solid tumor such as melanoma, head and neck, liver or kidney cancer. Sequencing used CD4+ or CD8+ T cells sorted from blood, obtained in a trial of the OX40 agonist ivuxolimab. The CDR3 here is CASSLGTGPGTEAFF. CDR3 sequence (DNA): TGTGCCAGCAGCTTAGGGACAGGGCCTGGCACTGAAGCTTTCTTT.